This T cell receptor (beta chain) was identified in a study of T-cell reconstitution after alpha-beta-depleted transplantation in children. Preparation of the TCRbeta library used unique molecular identifiers. MiXCR, applied by TCRdb to the PCR reads, yields one record per CDR3 protein. The sample includes 600,000 to 700,000 distinct CDR3 sequences, roughly 17% seen only once; the top ten take 0.8% to 1.1%. The sample in question was PBMCs from the stem cell graft donor, obtained from the stem cell graft. This sequence was found in a human donor who donated a stem cell graft to a child with acute myeloid leukemia.

For the CDR3, the DNA is TGCGCCAGCAGCCCCACCGGGGCTGAAGATACGCAGTATTTT. Residues: CASSPTGAEDTQYF. This rearrangement joins TRBV4-3 to TRBJ2-3; the D gene could be TRBD1 or TRBD2 (5 bases each). V was cut by 4 bases and J by 5 bases, with 13 bases left in between. Germline V CDR1 and CDR2: LGHNA, YSLEER. This CDR3 has 14 residues.